The rows below give T cell receptor beta chains drawn from one sample of a study of T cells of healthy individuals. TCRdb independently ran MiXCR on the 5' RACE reads; one entry per CDR3 protein. This table has 90,000 to 100,000 distinct CDR3 sequences, approximately 16% appearing once. The receptors derive from a human donor in good health. The CDR3 runs from the conserved cysteine through the conserved F or W. Fields, in order: J gene, D gene, clone size, V gene, CDR3 protein, CDR3 DNA. The D gene is left open where the match is weak. Clone size is not always given. Where it is, it says once, few, many or a class for expanded clones.

TRBJ2-3 | . | many | TRBV4-1 | CASSLSPRDTQYF | TGCGCCAGCAGCCTATCCCCCCGGGATACGCAGTATTTT
TRBJ1-4 | . | few | TRBV6-6 | CASSYSLGQGGEKLFF | TGTGCCAGCAGTTACTCCCTGGGTCAGGGCGGTGAAAAACTGTTTTTT
TRBJ1-1 | . | . | TRBV7-2 | CASSLGTASLGAFF | TGTGCCAGCAGCTTAGGGACAGCGAGTCTGGGAGCTTTCTTT
TRBJ2-2 | TRBD2 | . | TRBV5-1 | CASSRTSGGPKNTGELFF | TGCGCCAGCAGCAGGACTAGCGGGGGCCCTAAGAACACCGGGGAGCTGTTTTTT
TRBJ2-1 | . | many | TRBV5-1 | CASSLAGPAYNEQFF | TGCGCCAGCAGCTTGGCTGGACCGGCCTACAATGAGCAGTTCTTC
TRBJ2-7 | . | . | TRBV7-8 | CASSLDEGHYEQYF | TGTGCCAGCAGCTTAGATGAGGGGCACTACGAGCAGTACTTC
TRBJ2-5 | . | . | TRBV7-6 | CASSSSNQETQYF | TGTGCCAGCAGCAGCAGCAACCAAGAGACCCAGTACTTC
TRBJ2-5 | . | . | TRBV7-2 | CASSLDFEGLGETQYF | TGTGCCAGCAGCTTAGATTTCGAGGGCCTCGGCGAGACCCAGTACTTC
TRBJ1-1 | . | many | TRBV29-1 | CSGADREAFF | TGCAGCGGAGCCGACAGGGAAGCTTTCTTT
TRBJ2-1 | TRBD2 | once | TRBV6-5 | CASTGLAGELSSYNEQFF | TGTGCCAGCACCGGACTAGCGGGAGAATTAAGCTCCTACAATGAGCAGTTCTTC
TRBJ1-1 | TRBD1 | many | TRBV28 | CASSSRGVEAFF | TGTGCCAGCAGTTCCAGGGGGGTCGAAGCTTTCTTT
TRBJ2-1 | TRBD2 | many | TRBV6-1 | CASSASRGGRGEQFF | TGTGCCAGCAGTGCGAGTCGCGGGGGGAGGGGTGAGCAGTTCTTC
TRBJ1-5 | . | many | TRBV20-1 | CSATLERQPQHF | TGCAGTGCTACCCTTGAGAGGCAGCCCCAGCATTTT
TRBJ2-7 | . | . | TRBV7-9 | CASSRTQYEQYF | TGTGCCAGCAGCCGAACTCAGTACGAGCAGTACTTC
TRBJ2-3 | TRBD2 | medium-sized | TRBV9 | CACVQPPHTGALAGNPMDTQYF | TGTGCCTGTGTGCAACCCCCCCACACGGGAGCACTAGCGGGGAATCCGATGGATACGCAGTATTTT
TRBJ2-1 | . | . | TRBV28 | CASISQGSSYNEQFF | TGTGCCAGCATAAGCCAGGGAAGCTCCTACAATGAGCAGTTCTTC
TRBJ2-5 | . | . | TRBV11-2 | CASSSRRLGAQYF | TGTGCCAGCAGCTCCAGAAGGTTGGGGGCCCAGTACTTC
TRBJ1-2 | . | . | TRBV28 | CASSPPGTDYGYTF | TGTGCCAGCAGTCCCCCCGGGACGGATTATGGCTACACCTTC
TRBJ2-7 | . | . | TRBV6-6 | CASSYGAEYYEQYF | TGTGCCAGCAGTTACGGCGCGGAATACTACGAGCAGTACTTC
TRBJ1-5 | TRBD1 | . | TRBV6-2/TRBV6-3 | CASSSDLTGGNQPQHF | TGTGCCAGCAGTTCCGACCTCACAGGGGGCAATCAGCCCCAGCATTTT
TRBJ2-7 | . | many | TRBV20-1 | CSASDILFSYEQYF | TGCAGTGCTTCGGACATCCTTTTCTCCTACGAGCAGTACTTC
TRBJ1-1 | TRBD1 | few | TRBV29-1 | CSGTQTGGVTEAFF | TGCAGCGGCACACAGACAGGGGGCGTTACTGAAGCTTTCTTT
TRBJ1-4 | TRBD1 | many | TRBV4-1 | CASTQLSRGRNEKLFF | TGCGCCAGCACCCAGCTCTCCAGGGGGCGAAATGAAAAACTGTTTTTT
TRBJ2-7 | TRBD1 | . | TRBV11-2 | CASSLGQGDYEQYF | TGTGCCAGCAGCTTAGGACAGGGGGATTACGAGCAGTACTTC
TRBJ1-5 | TRBD1 | . | TRBV18 | CASSRQGGQPQHF | TGTGCCAGCTCGCGACAGGGTGGGCAGCCCCAGCATTTT
TRBJ2-3 | . | few | TRBV28 | CASSRTGGVTDTQYF | TGTGCCAGCAGTCGGACAGGAGGGGTCACAGATACGCAGTATTTT
TRBJ2-3 | . | few | TRBV7-2 | CASSSKLAGVADTQYF | TGTGCCAGCAGCTCCAAACTAGCAGGAGTTGCAGATACGCAGTATTTT
TRBJ1-5 | . | few | TRBV4-2 | CASSPWRGEQPQHF | TGTGCCAGCAGCCCTTGGAGGGGTGAACAGCCCCAGCATTTT
TRBJ1-6 | TRBD1 | few | TRBV5-1 | CASSTGDRAYNSPLHF | TGCGCCAGCAGCACCGGCGACAGGGCCTATAATTCACCCCTCCACTTT
TRBJ2-7 | . | few | TRBV7-9 | CASSQSKGATDSYEQYF | TGTGCCAGCAGCCAATCCAAAGGAGCTACAGATTCCTACGAGCAGTACTTC
TRBJ2-5 | TRBD2 | . | TRBV19 | CASSELAGAQETQYF | TGTGCCAGTAGTGAACTAGCGGGGGCCCAAGAGACCCAGTACTTC
TRBJ2-1 | . | . | TRBV7-8 | CASSLHYEQFF | TGTGCCAGCAGCTTACACTATGAGCAGTTCTTC
TRBJ2-3 | . | once | TRBV27 | CASSLSPGQTDTQYF | TGTGCCAGCAGTTTATCCCCGGGACAAACCGATACGCAGTATTTT
TRBJ2-7 | . | . | TRBV5-1 | CASSYGSPSHEQYF | TGCGCCAGCAGCTATGGGTCCCCTTCCCACGAGCAGTACTTC
TRBJ2-1 | . | . | TRBV12-3/TRBV12-4 | CASSLGMGQFF | TGTGCCAGCAGTTTAGGAATGGGGCAGTTCTTC
TRBJ1-5 | . | few | TRBV11-2 | CASSLVTSNQPQHF | TGTGCCAGCAGCTTAGTAACGAGCAATCAGCCCCAGCATTTT
TRBJ1-2 | . | few | TRBV3-1 | CASSQTGHYGYTF | TGTGCCAGCAGCCAGACCGGGCACTATGGCTACACCTTC
TRBJ2-3 | TRBD2 | . | TRBV7-9 | CASSGLAENTDTQYF | TGTGCCAGCAGCGGACTAGCGGAGAACACAGATACGCAGTATTTT
TRBJ1-2 | TRBD1 | . | TRBV18 | CASSPGAGGGYGYTF | TGTGCCAGCTCACCAGGCGCAGGGGGCGGTTATGGCTACACCTTC
TRBJ2-3 | TRBD2 | few | TRBV7-2 | CASSLLVAGPFRDTQYF | TGTGCCAGCAGCTTACTGGTAGCGGGACCCTTTAGAGATACGCAGTATTTT
TRBJ2-7 | . | few | TRBV6-2/TRBV6-3 | CASSYSLDRTFYEQYF | TGTGCCAGCAGTTACTCATTGGACAGAACTTTCTACGAGCAGTACTTC